This TCR beta chain was captured in a study of T cells in tuberculosis. Time point here: new active TB diagnosis, blood taken before or within 7 days of starting treatment. Trimming removed 1 base from V and 7 bases from J; junction bases left unmatched: 3. Looked up from germline, CDR1 is MRHNA and CDR2 is SNTAGT. This CDR3 is 14 amino acids long. This table comes from immunoSEQ multiplex PCR, and its TCRdb copy is limited to in-frame clones, with some not included. The sample lists some 5,500 clones; less than 98% were seen once. The sequencing used PBMCs, collected at tuberculosis diagnosis. The V gene is TRBV6-4, the J gene TRBJ2-1; 8 bases agree with TRBD1. This TCR was recovered from an adult with tuberculosis. The CDR3: CASSDLYRGNEQFF. The DNA for the CDR3 is TGTGCCAGCAGTGACTTATACAGGGGGAATGAGCAGTTCTTC.